Listed below are T cell receptor beta chains from one sample, sequenced in a study of T cell changes during pregnancy in multiple sclerosis. The assay was immunoSEQ multiplex PCR, and TCRdb's table has in-frame clones only and misses some. The table lists roughly 42,000 clones, 89% of them singletons, with more than 0.6% in the top ten. Sequenced here: CD4+ T cells from peripheral blood mononuclear cells, sampled in the first trimester of pregnancy. These receptors were collected from a female donor with multiple sclerosis, enrolled in a pregnancy study. CDR3s include the opening cysteine and the closing phenylalanine or tryptophan. The order of the fields is V gene, clone size, J gene, D gene, CDR3 protein, CDR3 DNA. D genes are given only for firm matches. The listing skips clone size in some rows; elsewhere it reads once, few, many or a size class.

TRBV2	once	TRBJ2-1	TRBD2	CASSERVSGPNNEQFF	TGTGCCAGCAGTGAGAGAGTTAGCGGGCCCAACAATGAGCAGTTCTTC
TRBV7-9	NA	TRBJ2-1	NA	CASSLDAGRGNEQFF	TGTGCCAGCAGCTTAGACGCGGGCCGGGGTAATGAGCAGTTCTTC
TRBV7-2	NA	TRBJ1-4	NA	CASSLVGAPDSEKLFF	TGTGCCAGCAGCTTAGTGGGGGCGCCGGATTCTGAAAAACTGTTTTTT
TRBV5-8	NA	TRBJ2-3	TRBD2	CASSLVQRGPDTQYF	TGTGCCAGCAGCTTGGTCCAGCGGGGCCCAGATACGCAGTATTTT
TRBV30	NA	TRBJ2-1	TRBD2	CAWAKLSRWTSNADEQFF	TGTGCCTGGGCAAAATTATCAAGGTGGACTAGTAACGCCGATGAGCAGTTCTTC
TRBV2	NA	TRBJ2-7	NA	CASSVDRLSYEQYF	TGTGCCAGCAGTGTAGATAGACTCTCCTACGAGCAGTACTTC
TRBV29-1	NA	TRBJ2-7	TRBD2	CSSRLAGEGKQYF	TGCAGCAGCAGACTAGCGGGAGAAGGGAAGCAGTACTTC
TRBV11-2	NA	TRBJ1-2	NA	CASSLDLKGGNYGYTF	TGTGCCAGCAGCTTAGATCTCAAGGGGGGGAACTATGGCTACACCTTC
TRBV6-5	NA	TRBJ1-3	TRBD1	CASTQGAGNTIYF	TGTGCCAGCACACAGGGGGCTGGAAACACCATATATTTT
TRBV7-2	NA	TRBJ2-5	TRBD2	CASSRSGRGETQYF	TGTGCCAGCAGCCGCAGCGGGAGGGGAGAGACCCAGTACTTC
TRBV4-3	NA	TRBJ2-7	TRBD2	CASSRGLAGDKYF	TGCGCCAGCAGCCGGGGACTAGCGGGAGATAAGTACTTC
TRBV30	NA	TRBJ2-1	TRBD2	CAWSVLGVAGEQFF	TGTGCCTGGAGTGTACTGGGGGTAGCGGGTGAGCAGTTCTTC
TRBV6-6	NA	TRBJ1-5	TRBD1	CASSTGTGGGQPQHF	TGTGCCAGCAGTACCGGGACAGGGGGCGGTCAGCCCCAGCATTTT
TRBV4-1	NA	TRBJ2-1	NA	CASSQEYVGRQFF	TGCGCCAGCAGCCAAGAGTACGTTGGCAGGCAGTTCTTC
TRBV2	NA	TRBJ1-4	NA	CASSLVYGKLFF	TGTGCCAGCAGCCTAGTGTATGGAAAACTGTTTTTT
TRBV27	NA	TRBJ2-1	NA	CASSSLRRPSSYNEQFF	TGTGCCAGCAGTAGTCTAAGGAGGCCGAGCTCCTACAATGAGCAGTTCTTC
TRBV28	NA	TRBJ1-1	TRBD1	CASRSTTGYTEAFF	TGTGCCAGCAGATCCACGACAGGGTACACTGAAGCTTTCTTT
TRBV28	once	TRBJ2-2	TRBD2	CASREPGLAGRSKTGELFF	TGTGCCAGCAGGGAACCCGGACTAGCGGGAAGGTCGAAGACCGGGGAGCTGTTTTTT
TRBV7-6	NA	TRBJ2-1	NA	CASSLAAGKYNEQFF	TGTGCCAGCAGCTTAGCGGCGGGGAAATACAATGAGCAGTTCTTC
TRBV7-9	once	TRBJ2-7	NA	CASSLAPAYEQYF	TGTGCCAGCAGCTTAGCCCCCGCCTACGAGCAGTACTTC
TRBV19	NA	TRBJ2-1	TRBD2	CASSYGTSGSYEQFF	TGTGCCAGTAGTTACGGGACTAGCGGGAGCTATGAGCAGTTCTTC
TRBV5-6	NA	TRBJ2-7	TRBD1	CASSLKGQVKNYEQYF	TGTGCCAGCAGCCTAAAAGGACAGGTGAAGAACTACGAGCAGTACTTC
TRBV7-9	NA	TRBJ2-5	NA	CASSLGEYQETQYF	TGTGCCAGCAGCCTGGGAGAGTACCAAGAGACCCAGTACTTC
TRBV18	few	TRBJ2-3	NA	CASSPRQNLSTDTQYF	TGTGCCAGCTCACCACGACAGAACCTTAGCACAGATACGCAGTATTTT
TRBV11-1	NA	TRBJ2-7	NA	CASSLQGGISYEQYF	TGTGCCAGCAGCTTACAGGGGGGAATCTCCTACGAGCAGTACTTC
TRBV5-1	NA	TRBJ2-5	NA	CASTPTRGETQYF	TGCGCCAGCACTCCGACTCGGGGGGAGACCCAGTACTTC
TRBV14	once	TRBJ2-7	NA	CASSRASHEQYF	TGTGCCAGCAGCCGGGCTAGCCACGAGCAGTACTTC
TRBV5-4	NA	TRBJ2-5	TRBD2	CASSLAGGETQYF	TGTGCCAGCAGCTTAGCCGGGGGGGAGACCCAGTACTTC
TRBV5-4	NA	TRBJ2-5	TRBD2	CASRAGLQETQYF	TGTGCCAGCCGAGCGGGACTCCAAGAGACCCAGTACTTC
TRBV13	NA	TRBJ2-3	TRBD2	CASSFRGLAGVTDTQYF	TGTGCCAGCAGCTTTCGCGGGCTAGCGGGAGTCACAGATACGCAGTATTTT
TRBV5-1	NA	TRBJ2-2	NA	CASSEDTVNTGELFF	TGCGCCAGCAGCGAGGACACTGTGAACACCGGGGAGCTGTTTTTT
TRBV29-1	NA	TRBJ2-7	TRBD1	CSVVTGEVTYEQYF	TGCAGCGTTGTAACAGGGGAAGTAACCTACGAGCAGTACTTC
TRBV30	NA	TRBJ2-1	TRBD2	CAWGPRLAGGHNEQFF	TGTGCCTGGGGGCCGAGACTAGCGGGAGGGCACAATGAGCAGTTCTTC
TRBV11-2	NA	TRBJ1-2	NA	CASSPHSGGSYGYTF	TGTGCCAGCAGCCCCCACTCGGGGGGCAGCTATGGCTACACCTTC
TRBV2	once	TRBJ2-4	TRBD1	CASSAQGQGLDIQYF	TGTGCCAGCAGCGCCCAGGGACAGGGGTTGGACATTCAGTACTTC
TRBV5-1	NA	TRBJ2-3	NA	CASMSGYITDTQYF	TGCGCCAGTATGTCGGGATATATCACAGATACGCAGTATTTT
TRBV10-1	few	TRBJ1-1	NA	CASTELAQGTEAFF	TGCGCCAGCACCGAACTCGCCCAGGGCACTGAAGCTTTCTTT
TRBV9	NA	TRBJ2-1	NA	CASSVDSGSSYNEQFF	TGTGCCAGCAGCGTAGACTCCGGGAGCTCCTACAATGAGCAGTTCTTC
TRBV7-9	NA	TRBJ1-1	NA	CASSLGISREAFF	TGTGCCAGCAGCTTAGGGATATCTAGGGAAGCTTTCTTT
TRBV4-2	once	TRBJ2-7	NA	CASSQGAVRGSYEQYF	TGTGCCAGCAGCCAAGGGGCCGTGAGGGGGTCCTACGAGCAGTACTTC
TRBV9	NA	TRBJ1-1	NA	CASSLGPTAMNTEAFF	TGTGCCAGCAGCCTAGGCCCGACAGCTATGAACACTGAAGCTTTCTTT
TRBV19	NA	TRBJ1-1	NA	CASSRQHQAFF	TGTGCCAGTAGTAGACAGCACCAAGCTTTCTTT